This passage covers 30 T cell receptor beta chains from one sample sequenced in a study of CD8+ T cells in alopecia areata. Sequencing used cDNA as its template, made by extracting RNA and reverse transcribing it. Profiled with immunoSEQ multiplex PCR; TCRdb holds only in-frame clones, not every one. The sample includes fewer than 150,000 clones, roughly two fifths of them seen just once. Sequencing was performed on CD4+ T cells sorted from blood. The receptors here all came from a human donor with alopecia areata.

The chain uses TRBV27 and TRBJ2-7; 9 nucleotides match TRBD1. Looked up from germline, CDR1 is MNHEY and CDR2 is SMNVEV (reference sequence). The junction had 8 bases not matched to a gene; V was cut back by 5 bases and J by 3 bases. CDR3 length equals 15 residues. CDR3 nucleotide sequence: TGTGCCAGCAGTCCATGGGACAGGGCGGGCTACGAGCAGTACTTC. Encoded protein: CASSPWDRAGYEQYF.

The rearrangement uses TRBV29-1 and TRBJ1-3; D might be TRBD1 (5 bases). V lost 0 bases and J lost 2, with 14 bases in between. Germline V CDR1 and CDR2: SQVTM, ANQGSEA. This CDR3 has 16 residues. The CDR3 DNA reads TGCAGCGTTGAAGATAGCGAGGGGCGAACTGGAAACACCATATATTTT. Translation: CSVEDSEGRTGNTIYF.

This clone was recorded at least ten times. The rearrangement links TRBV29-1 to TRBJ2-7; weak D call: TRBD2 (7 bases). The CDR3 sequence is 13 residues long. V dropped 4 bases and J dropped 2 bases, with 12 bases sitting between them. Germline CDR1 and CDR2: SQVTM and ANQGSEA. CDR3 sequence: CSVGEGGPYEQYF. DNA of the CDR3: TGCAGCGTTGGGGAGGGGGGACCCTACGAGCAGTACTTC.

The chain links TRBV28 to TRBJ2-6; 8 bases fit TRBD1. V lost 11 bases and J lost 2; bases outside the gene matches: 11. Germline V gives CDR1 MDHEN, CDR2 SYDVKM. The CDR3 consists of 16 residues. In DNA form, the CDR3 reads TGTGCCGCAACCGGAGCAGGGGGCGCTGGGGCCAACGTCCTGACTTTC. Its translation: CAATGAGGAGANVLTF.

The V call is TRBV28, the J call TRBJ2-2, with D possibly being TRBD1 (5 bases). The CDR3 totals 14 residues. Germline V CDR1 and CDR2: MDHEN, SYDVKM. V was clipped by 5 bases and J by 3 bases, with 10 bases between them. The CDR3 sequence is CASSATGYTGELFF. In DNA, the CDR3 is TGTGCCAGCAGTGCTACAGGATACACCGGGGAGCTGTTTTTT.

The V gene is TRBV7-2, the J gene TRBJ2-5, with D tentatively TRBD1 (7 bases). Trimming shortened V by 5 bases and J by 5 bases, and 15 bases separated the two germline ends. The CDR3 is 14 residues long. Germline CDR1 is SGHTA and CDR2 is FQGNSA. The CDR3 sequence: CASSRQGGSETQYF. DNA for the CDR3: TGTGCCAGCAGCCGACAGGGAGGAAGTGAGACCCAGTACTTC. The whole variable domain, remainder taken from reference TRBV7-2 and TRBJ2-5, is GAGVSQSPSNKVTEKGKDVELRCDPISGHTALYWYRQSLGQGLEFLIYFQGNSAPDKSGLPSDRFSAERTGGSVSTLTIQRTQQEDSAVYLCASSRQGGSETQYFGPGTRLLVL.

The V call is TRBV4-3, the J call TRBJ2-4; 8 bases line up with TRBD2. The V gene end was trimmed by 1 base and the J gene end by 2 bases; junction bases not matched to a gene: 1. Germline CDR1 is LGHNA and CDR2 is YSLEER. This CDR3 contains 15 residues. The CDR3 region has the DNA TGCGCCAGCAGCCAAGCGGGGGGGTCCAAAAACATTCAGTACTTC. It is translated as CASSQAGGSKNIQYF.

This chain joins TRBV28 and TRBJ2-4, with TRBD1 identical over 7 bases. The CDR3 loop spans 14 amino acids. Germline-derived CDR1 and CDR2 are MDHEN and SYDVKM. V gave up 5 bases and J gave up 1 base; unmatched junction bases: 2. DNA of the CDR3: TGTGCCAGCAGTCAACAGGGGGCCAAAAACATTCAGTACTTC. It codes for CASSQQGAKNIQYF.

The CDR3 region is CASSQDGLGTSGRGNEQFF. The CDR3 DNA sequence: TGCGCCAGCAGCCAAGACGGTCTGGGGACTAGCGGGAGAGGCAATGAGCAGTTCTTC. The chain has TRBV4-3 and TRBJ2-1; 14 bases line up with TRBD2. The CDR3 contains 19 residues. V was pared by 0 bases and J by 6 bases, with 10 bases of the junction left unmatched. In germline, CDR1 is LGHNA, CDR2 YSLEER.

The chain uses TRBV7-8 and TRBJ1-1; D remains ambiguous. Trimming removed 5 bases at V and 7 bases at J, with 8 bases between. Germline V gene data show CDR1 as SGHVS and CDR2 as FQNEAQ. The CDR3 consists of 11 residues. The CDR3 spells CASSQQFEAFF. The CDR3 nucleotides read TGTGCCAGCAGCCAGCAGTTTGAAGCTTTCTTT.

The chain joins TRBV5-1 to TRBJ2-3, with D uncertain. The CDR3 has 13 amino acids. Germline loops: CDR1 SGHRS, CDR2 YFSETQ. The V end lost 0 bases, the J end lost 9 bases, and 11 bases lay between the germline ends. The CDR3 nucleotides read TGCGCCAGCAGCTTGGGAGGCGGTGAGACGCAGTATTTT. It encodes CASSLGGGETQYF.

Sample share makes this clone medium-sized (0.01 to 0.1%). V usage is TRBV14 and J usage is TRBJ1-3; D is ambiguous. V lost 0 bases and J 4 bases, leaving 4 bases between the germline ends. This CDR3 spans 13 amino acids. The germline CDR1 and CDR2 sequences are SGHDN and FVKESK. The CDR3 DNA is TGTGCCAGCAGCCAAGACCAGGGAAACACCATATATTTT. Protein product: CASSQDQGNTIYF.

This chain links TRBV29-1 with TRBJ2-5; D possibly uses TRBD1 or TRBD2 (7 bases each). This CDR3 is built from 15 residues. Germline CDR1 and CDR2: SQVTM and ANQGSEA. The germline V and J ends were trimmed by 8 bases and 1 base, with 20 bases remaining between them. In nucleotides, the CDR3 is TGCAGCACTGGGAGGGGACAGACTCTCCAAGAGACCCAGTACTTC. This translates into CSTGRGQTLQETQYF.

This clone was seen repeatedly, ten times or more. The chain combines TRBV11-2 with TRBJ2-7, with D tentatively TRBD1 (5 bases). Germline assignment: CDR1 SGHAT and CDR2 FQNNGV. V dropped 0 bases and J dropped 6 bases, with 9 bases sitting between them. The CDR3 totals 13 residues. CDR3 sequence: CASSLDRQGEQYF. CDR3 DNA sequence: TGTGCCAGCAGCTTAGATCGTCAGGGCGAGCAGTACTTC.

This clone was observed a handful of times. This chain uses TRBV30 with TRBJ2-1; TRBD2 matches at 8 bases. Germline lookup yields CDR1 GTSNPN and CDR2 SVGIG (reference sequence). V was pared by 3 bases and J by 2 bases, with 6 bases of the junction left unmatched. The CDR3 totals 15 residues. CDR3 loop: CAWRVGLGTYNEQFF. The CDR3 coding sequence is TGTGCCTGGAGGGTGGGACTAGGAACCTACAATGAGCAGTTCTTC.

This clone was counted a few times. This specimen includes other DNA sequences encoding the same CDR3. The V and J genes are TRBV29-1 and TRBJ2-7; 14 bases fit TRBD2. CDR1 and CDR2 (germline): SQVTM, ANQGSEA. This CDR3 spans 13 amino acids. V was pared by 6 bases and J by 3 bases, with 1 base of the junction left unmatched. CDR3 sequence reads: CSVGTSGSYEQYF. The CDR3 DNA is TGCAGCGTGGGGACTAGCGGGAGCTACGAGCAGTACTTC.

The CDR3 sequence is CASSSVAGVLEQYF. DNA for the CDR3: TGTGCCAGCAGCTCTGTAGCGGGAGTTCTCGAGCAGTACTTC. The gene calls are TRBV7-2 and TRBJ2-7; TRBD2 agrees at 9 bases. Per the germline V gene, CDR1 is SGHTA and CDR2 is FQGNSA. The CDR3 has 14 amino acids. Trimming removed 4 bases from V and 6 bases from J; junction bases left unmatched: 7.

The J gene is TRBJ2-1, the V gene TRBV21-1; the DNA was not compared with TRBD1, the D call given in the table. TRBV21-1 is marked as a pseudogene. The CDR3 has 14 residues. DNA for the CDR3: TGTGCCAGCAGCAAAGAGAAAAGGACGACCAGGGAGTTCTTC. As protein: CASSKEKRTTREFF.

This clone was counted between two and nine times. V usage is TRBV7-2 and J usage is TRBJ2-1, with 10 nucleotides matching TRBD2. Per the germline V gene, CDR1 is SGHTA and CDR2 is FQGNSA. The CDR3 consists of 14 residues. V trimming: 1 base; J trimming: 10 bases; junction bases outside the gene matches: 4. The CDR3 here is CASSLVLAGSEQFF. CDR3 DNA sequence: TGTGCCAGCAGCTTAGTACTAGCGGGATCCGAGCAGTTCTTC. The full variable domain, rest sourced from reference TRBV7-2 and TRBJ2-1, is GAGVSQSPSNKVTEKGKDVELRCDPISGHTALYWYRQSLGQGLEFLIYFQGNSAPDKSGLPSDRFSAERTGGSVSTLTIQRTQQEDSAVYLCASSLVLAGSEQFFGPGTRLTVL.

V usage is TRBV5-1 and J usage is TRBJ2-2; either TRBD1 or TRBD2 may fit D (5 bases each). V was shortened by 0 bases and J by 1 base, with 13 bases between the two germline ends. This CDR3 spans 17 amino acids. Germline CDR1 reads SGHRS; CDR2 reads YFSETQ. The CDR3 sequence is CASSLGTGTVNTGELFF. The CDR3 region has the DNA TGCGCCAGCAGCTTGGGTACCGGGACGGTGAACACCGGGGAGCTGTTTTTT.

The chain links TRBV29-1 to TRBJ2-7; D may be TRBD2 (6 bases). Germline V gene sequence: CDR1 SQVTM, CDR2 ANQGSEA. There are 13 residues in the CDR3. Trimming stripped 7 bases from V and 5 bases from J, with 18 bases between. The CDR3 DNA reads TGCAGCGCTGTGCGATGGGGAGGCAACGAGCAGTACTTC. It codes for CSAVRWGGNEQYF.

Only a few counts were recorded for this clone. This chain joins TRBV29-1 and TRBJ1-5, with D possibly TRBD1 on 5 matching bases. Germline lookup yields CDR1 SQVTM and CDR2 ANQGSEA. The V end lost 1 base, the J end lost 7 bases, and 11 bases lay between the germline ends. This CDR3 is built from 13 residues. DNA of the CDR3: TGCAGCGTTGAAGTGGGGGAGGGACAGCCCCAGCATTTT. Translated, it gives CSVEVGEGQPQHF.

V is TRBV9 and J is TRBJ2-3; TRBD2 aligns across 8 bases. CDR1 and CDR2 (germline): SGDLS, YYNGEE. The CDR3 contains 20 residues. The junction had 19 bases not matched to a gene; V was cut back by 4 bases and J by 0 bases. CDR3 sequence reads: CASSTSLGFRGGTSTDTQYF. The CDR3 DNA is TGTGCCAGCAGCACGAGCCTAGGGTTCCGCGGGGGGACTAGCACAGATACGCAGTATTTT.

The chain joins TRBV5-1 to TRBJ2-2; D possibly uses TRBD1 or TRBD2 (6 bases each). The CDR3 runs 16 residues. The germline gives CDR1 SGHRS, CDR2 YFSETQ. V lost 2 bases and J 5 bases, leaving 16 bases between the germline ends. The CDR3: CASSFSSDRRTGELFF. The CDR3 DNA reads TGCGCCAGCAGCTTTTCTAGCGACAGGAGGACCGGGGAGCTGTTTTTT.

The gene calls are TRBV29-1 and TRBJ2-3, with 9 bases that match TRBD2. This CDR3 is built from 15 residues. Losses at the gene ends were 2 bases for V and 6 bases for J; bases not matched to a gene: 9. CDR1 SQVTM and CDR2 ANQGSEA come from the germline V gene. CDR3 coding DNA: TGCAGCGTTGAAAGGCTAGCGGGGCTCGGGGATACGCAGTATTTT. Translated, it gives CSVERLAGLGDTQYF.

Only a few counts were recorded for this clone. The chain recombines TRBV6-5 with TRBJ1-2; a weak D match, TRBD1 (6 bases). The CDR3 totals 14 residues. Trimming pared 2 bases from V and 5 bases from J, leaving 12 bases between. Germline V gene data show CDR1 as MNHEY and CDR2 as SVGAGI. CDR3 coding DNA: TGTGCCAGCAGTTACCTACCACAGGGTTATGGCTACACCTTC. Protein: CASSYLPQGYGYTF.

V gene TRBV30 combines with J gene TRBJ2-7; 13 bases agree with TRBD2. Per the germline V gene, CDR1 is GTSNPN and CDR2 is SVGIG (reference sequence). The CDR3 contains 14 residues. V was pared by 4 bases and J by 5 bases, with 5 bases of the junction left unmatched. This CDR3 reads CAWTRTSGSNEQYF. CDR3 bases: TGTGCCTGGACGCGGACTAGCGGGAGTAACGAGCAGTACTTC.

This clone was seen a few times. J is TRBJ2-5 and V is TRBV6-5; tentative D call: TRBD2 (5 bases). Trimming took 5 bases from V and 5 from J, leaving 15 bases between them. The CDR3 consists of 14 residues. Germline assignment: CDR1 MNHEY and CDR2 SVGAGI. DNA for the CDR3: TGTGCCAGCAGTATTGCGGTGGGAGAGGAGACCCAGTACTTC. It codes for CASSIAVGEETQYF.

V and J are TRBV6-5 and TRBJ1-2, with D uncertain. The CDR3 is made up of 13 amino acids. With 6 bases removed from V and 4 bases from J, the gap between germline ends came to 12 bases. The germline gives CDR1 MNHEY, CDR2 SVGAGI. The CDR3 nucleotides read TGTGCCAGCAGCAGGCAGAATTCCTATGGCTACACCTTC. It translates to CASSRQNSYGYTF.

This sequence joins TRBV28 and TRBJ2-7, with 12 positions matching TRBD2. The CDR3 has 15 amino acids. The V and J ends lost 5 bases and 4 bases, in that order; junction bases with no gene match: 6. The V gene's germline CDR1 is MDHEN and CDR2 SYDVKM. The CDR3: CASSPGLAGPYEQYF. The CDR3 nucleotides read TGTGCCAGCAGTCCTGGACTAGCGGGACCTTACGAGCAGTACTTC.